A single sample gave rise to the 9 T cell receptor beta chains below, sequenced in a study of OX40 agonist ivuxolimab in advanced cancers. Profiled with immunoSEQ multiplex PCR; TCRdb holds only in-frame clones, not every one. This table holds tens of thousands of clones, more than 75% found once. The starting material was CD4+ or CD8+ T cells sorted from blood, obtained in a trial of the OX40 agonist ivuxolimab. Source of these receptors: an adult with an advanced solid tumor such as melanoma, head and neck, liver or kidney cancer.

The J gene is TRBJ1-4, the V gene TRBV9, with TRBD1 identical over 8 bases. This CDR3 spans 13 amino acids. Looked up from germline, CDR1 is SGDLS and CDR2 is YYNGEE. With 2 bases clipped from V and 7 bases from J, the junction kept 1 base outside the gene matches. CDR3 in DNA: TGTGCCAGCAGCGTTGACAGGGGTGAAAAACTGTTTTTT. It yields the protein CASSVDRGEKLFF.

This rearrangement joins TRBV6-5 to TRBJ1-2, with D unresolved. V was pared by 2 bases and J by 1 base, with 14 bases between. The CDR3 consists of 16 residues. Germline V gene sequence: CDR1 MNHEY, CDR2 SVGAGI. The CDR3 is CASSYRPAGDNYGYTF. CDR3 DNA: TGTGCCAGCAGTTACCGACCCGCCGGGGATAACTATGGCTACACCTTC.

The chain joins TRBV7-3 to TRBJ1-2; D not certain. V lost 5 bases and J lost 6, with 22 bases in between. Germline V lookup: CDR1 SGHTA, CDR2 FQGTGA. The CDR3 has 16 amino acids. This CDR3 reads CASSPTTGIPRNGYTF. Written as DNA, the CDR3 is TGTGCCAGCAGCCCTACTACCGGGATTCCTCGGAATGGCTACACCTTC.

This clone was counted a single time. V and J are TRBV9 and TRBJ2-3; the D is unclear. Germline V gene data show CDR1 as SGDLS and CDR2 as YYNGEE. This CDR3 comprises 14 residues. V was pared by 1 base and J by 0 bases, with 6 bases between. The CDR3 reads CASSVLASTDTQYF. The DNA of the CDR3 is TGTGCCAGCAGCGTATTGGCTAGCACAGATACGCAGTATTTT.

The chain couples TRBV9 to TRBJ2-1; a possible D gene is TRBD2 (6 bases). The germline V gene encodes CDR1 SGDLS and CDR2 YYNGEE. This CDR3 is 15 amino acids long. The V end was cut by 3 bases, the J end by 4 bases, with 14 bases between. CDR3 residues: CASSARLDSYNEQFF. The CDR3 DNA sequence: TGTGCCAGCAGCGCCCGACTAGATTCTTACAATGAGCAGTTCTTC.

This sequence joins TRBV19 and TRBJ1-5, with D hard to call. This CDR3 has 14 amino acids. Germline loops: CDR1 LNHDA, CDR2 SQIVND (reference sequence). V was clipped by 2 bases and J by 4 bases, with 9 bases between them. This CDR3 reads CASSISVTNQPQHF. As DNA, the CDR3 is TGTGCCAGTAGTATATCGGTAACTAATCAGCCCCAGCATTTT.

This chain joins TRBV6-6 and TRBJ1-6; TRBD1 is a possible D gene (6 bases). The germline CDR1 and CDR2 sequences are MNHNY and SVGAGI (reference sequence). The CDR3 runs to 15 residues. Trimming removed 6 bases at V and 6 bases at J, with 15 bases between. CDR3 in amino acids: CASSTPGVANSPLHF. For the CDR3, the DNA is TGTGCCAGCAGCACCCCAGGGGTCGCTAATTCACCCCTCCACTTT.

The J gene is TRBJ1-1, the V gene TRBV5-1, with TRBD1 matching over 8 bases. V dropped 3 bases and J dropped 6; count of bases not matched to a gene: 10. The CDR3 length is 15 residues. Germline loops: CDR1 SGHRS, CDR2 YFSETQ. CDR3 in DNA: TGCGCCAGCAGCTGGGGGGGACAGGTCCTTTCTGAAGCTTTCTTT. Encoded protein: CASSWGGQVLSEAFF.

The genes are TRBV27 and TRBJ1-6; D call uncertain. Germline V gene data show CDR1 as MNHEY and CDR2 as SMNVEV (reference sequence). This CDR3 contains 17 residues. Trimming took 0 bases from V and 5 from J, leaving 14 bases between them. This CDR3 reads CASSLSYLPSDNSPLHF. The CDR3 region has the DNA TGTGCCAGCAGTTTATCTTACCTCCCATCGGATAATTCACCCCTCCACTTT.